The next 19 T cell receptor beta chains were all read from a single sample in a study of control samples from healthy donors and cancer patients. The data were produced by immunoSEQ multiplex PCR, yet TCRdb's version contains in-frame clones alone and is incomplete. The sample lists about 180,000 clones, more than 90% occurring once. Source material: blood. The receptors shown here come from a middle-aged woman in good health.

The V gene is TRBV15, the J gene TRBJ1-1, with 9 bases identical to TRBD1. The germline gives CDR1 LNHNV, CDR2 YYDKDF (reference sequence). This CDR3 is built from 18 residues. V was clipped by 5 bases and J by 0 bases; unmatched bases: 13. For the CDR3, the DNA is TGTGCCACCAGCCCCCAACGGACAGGGGCTCCCATGAACACTGAAGCTTTCTTT. Its translation: CATSPQRTGAPMNTEAFF.

The chain recombines TRBV9 with TRBJ2-3; 7 positions match TRBD1. This CDR3 has 14 amino acids. Germline loops: CDR1 SGDLS, CDR2 YYNGEE. V trimming: 3 bases; J trimming: 6 bases; junction bases outside the gene matches: 7. Here the CDR3 DNA reads TGTGCCAGCAGCGAAACCCCACAGGGGGATACGCAGTATTTT. Residues: CASSETPQGDTQYF.

The chain combines TRBV6-5 with TRBJ1-1; D remains ambiguous. Trimming took 11 bases from V and 1 from J, leaving 11 bases between them. The CDR3 consists of 12 residues. Per germline, CDR1 MNHEY and CDR2 SVGAGI. The CDR3 spells CALPGPNTEAFF. CDR3 coding DNA: TGTGCCCTCCCAGGCCCGAACACTGAAGCTTTCTTT.

The V call is TRBV6-6, the J call TRBJ1-5; D is ambiguous. Trimming cost V 6 bases and J 4 bases, with 13 bases left between them. The length of the CDR3 is 14 residues. Per germline, CDR1 MNHNY and CDR2 SVGAGI (reference sequence). The CDR3, as DNA: TGTGCCAGCAGCTTAACACAGACGAATCAGCCCCAGCATTTT. Translating it yields CASSLTQTNQPQHF.

The count of this clone is one. The V gene is TRBV5-1, the J gene TRBJ2-7, with D perhaps TRBD1 or TRBD2 (6 bases each). The CDR3 consists of 14 residues. V lost 4 bases and J lost 5, with 16 bases in between. Per germline, CDR1 SGHRS and CDR2 YFSETQ. The CDR3 DNA is TGCGCCAGCAGCCCGGGGGACACTTCCCACGAGCAGTACTTC. This gives the protein CASSPGDTSHEQYF.

V gene TRBV5-5 combines with J gene TRBJ1-1; D not certain. V shed 0 bases and J shed 4 bases, with 10 bases lying between them. The CDR3 covers 14 residues. Per the germline V gene, CDR1 is SGHKS and CDR2 is YYEKEE (reference sequence). This CDR3 is CASSLAPEGTEAFF. The CDR3 DNA follows: TGTGCCAGCAGCTTGGCCCCCGAGGGCACTGAAGCTTTCTTT.

The V gene is TRBV15, the J gene TRBJ2-2, with D unclear. This CDR3 region has 15 residues. Germline CDR1 and CDR2: LNHNV and YYDKDF (reference sequence). Between the trimmed V and J ends, which lost 0 bases and 5 bases, there was a span of 10 bases. Written as DNA, the CDR3 is TGTGCCACCAGCAGAGACGGAGCTGCGACCGGGGAGCTGTTTTTT. Residues: CATSRDGAATGELFF.

The CDR3 region has the DNA TGTGCCAGCAGCAGACAGGGAATAAACTATGGCTACACCTTC. Translation: CASSRQGINYGYTF. J is TRBJ1-2 and V is TRBV2, with 7 nucleotides matching TRBD1. V trimming: 6 bases; J trimming: 2 bases; junction bases outside the gene matches: 6. CDR3 size: 14 residues. Germline V gene lookup returns CDR1 SNHLY and CDR2 FYNNEI. Using reference TRBV2 and TRBJ1-2 for the parts outside the CDR3, the full variable domain is EPEVTQTPSHQVTQMGQEVILRCVPISNHLYFYWYRQILGQKVEFLVSFYNNEISEKSEIFDDQFSVERPDGSNFTLKIRSTKLEDSAMYFCASSRQGINYGYTFGSGTRLTVV.

The chain combines TRBV2 with TRBJ1-5; D not certain. The germline V and J ends were trimmed by 8 bases and 6 bases, with 20 bases remaining between them. CDR1 and CDR2 (germline): SNHLY, FYNNEI. This CDR3 spans 15 amino acids. CDR3 sequence: CASALVTASGQPQHF. The CDR3 coding sequence is TGTGCCAGCGCCTTGGTTACGGCGTCGGGTCAGCCCCAGCATTTT.

The V call is TRBV6-5, the J call TRBJ1-5, with a tentative D call TRBD1 (5 bases). Trimming cost V 7 bases and J 4 bases, with 11 bases left between them. Looked up from germline, CDR1 is MNHEY and CDR2 is SVGAGI. The CDR3 extends over 13 amino acids. CDR3 sequence reads: CASIGGSNQPQHF. The DNA of the CDR3 is TGTGCCAGCATTGGGGGGTCTAATCAGCCCCAGCATTTT.

The chain employs TRBV11-2 and TRBJ2-7; no firm D call. The CDR3 has 14 residues. The V end was cut by 3 bases, the J end by 2 bases, with 11 bases between. CDR1 is SGHAT and CDR2 is FQNNGV in the germline V gene. CDR3 coding DNA: TGTGCCAGCAGCTTCCCAGGCGTAGCCTACGAGCAGTACTTC. This encodes CASSFPGVAYEQYF.

This rearrangement joins TRBV2 to TRBJ2-7, with D uncertain. V lost 6 bases and J 7 bases, leaving 16 bases between the germline ends. This CDR3 spans 13 amino acids. From germline, CDR1 is SNHLY and CDR2 FYNNEI. CDR3 region: CASRYLILGEQYF. CDR3 DNA sequence: TGTGCCAGCAGGTACCTGATTCTGGGGGAGCAGTACTTC.

The chain carries TRBV5-1 and TRBJ2-3; TRBD2 agrees at 12 bases. CDR3 length: 19 amino acids. Trimming at V came to 0 bases and at J to 2 bases, leaving 10 bases not matched to a gene. Per germline, CDR1 SGHRS and CDR2 YFSETQ. The CDR3 here is CASSLGTSGGYGATDTQYF. Here the CDR3 DNA reads TGCGCCAGCAGCTTGGGAACTAGCGGGGGGTATGGAGCCACAGATACGCAGTATTTT.

The sample holds one count of this clone. This rearrangement joins TRBV18 to TRBJ2-1; 7 positions match TRBD1. CDR1 and CDR2 (germline): KGHSH, LQKENI. V was clipped by 5 bases and J by 6 bases; unmatched bases: 10. CDR3 length: 15 amino acids. The CDR3 reads CASSGQVHRGNEQFF. The CDR3 region has the DNA TGTGCCAGCTCAGGACAAGTTCACAGGGGCAATGAGCAGTTCTTC.

This sequence joins TRBV7-2 and TRBJ2-7, with D maybe TRBD2 (6 bases). Germline V gene sequence: CDR1 SGHTA, CDR2 FQGNSA. The V gene lost 4 bases and the J gene lost 4 bases, with 11 bases spanning the gap. The CDR3 has 13 residues. The CDR3 protein is CASSSVGGYEQYF. The CDR3 DNA is TGTGCCAGCAGCTCGGTTGGGGGGTACGAGCAGTACTTC.

The rearrangement joins TRBV4-1 to TRBJ1-2; TRBD1 aligns across 7 bases. Germline V gives CDR1 MGHRA, CDR2 YSYEKL. The CDR3 has 17 amino acids. The trim removed 1 base at V and 4 bases at J, leaving 12 bases unmatched. The CDR3 bases are TGCGCCAGCAGCCAAGTCGACAGGGTCCCTAATGTCTATGGCTACACCTTC. Protein sequence: CASSQVDRVPNVYGYTF.

The chain links TRBV7-3 to TRBJ2-3; D tentatively fits TRBD1 or TRBD2 (5 bases each). The ends were cut back, 5 bases at V and 0 bases at J, with 9 bases in the middle. The CDR3 runs 14 residues. CDR1 and CDR2 from the germline V gene are SGHTA and FQGTGA. This CDR3 reads CASSPGDSTDTQYF. The CDR3 nucleotides read TGTGCCAGCAGCCCCGGGGACAGCACAGATACGCAGTATTTT. Full variable domain (rest looked up from reference TRBV7-3 and TRBJ2-3): GAGVSQTPSNKVTEKGKYVELRCDPISGHTALYWYRQSLGQGPEFLIYFQGTGAADDSGLPNDRFFAVRPEGSVSTLKIQRTERGDSAVYLCASSPGDSTDTQYFGPGTRLTVL.

This sequence joins TRBV2 and TRBJ1-1, with unresolved D. Germline V gene data show CDR1 as SNHLY and CDR2 as FYNNEI. Deletions cut 4 bases from V and 6 bases from J, with 9 bases between. There are 12 residues in the CDR3. CDR3 DNA: TGTGCCAGCAGTGCCACTACCCCTGAAGCTTTCTTT. Its protein is CASSATTPEAFF.

The chain combines TRBV7-2 with TRBJ2-1; 8 nucleotides agree with TRBD1. Germline CDR1 is SGHTA and CDR2 is FQGNSA. CDR3 length equals 15 residues. J was trimmed by 4 bases and V by 5 bases; bases with no gene match: 7. CDR3 region: CASSPRDRSYNEQFF. As DNA, the CDR3 is TGTGCCAGCAGCCCCCGGGACAGGAGTTACAATGAGCAGTTCTTC.